These 14 T cell receptor beta chains were all obtained from the same sample, sequenced in a study of T-cell reconstitution after alpha-beta-depleted transplantation in children. TCRbeta library construction was performed incorporating unique molecular identifiers. TCRdb passed the PCR reads through MiXCR, listing each CDR3 protein once. The sample lists approximately 980,000 distinct CDR3 sequences, roughly 29% occurring once. The sample here was PBMCs, mostly from graft donor cells, taken 360 days after TCRalphabeta/CD19-depleted stem cell transplant. These TCRs come from a boy younger than two who had a stem cell transplant for SCID, so the T cells may come from the graft donor.

This chain connects TRBV2 to TRBJ2-4; D gene uncertain. The CDR3 consists of 15 residues. V was shortened by 3 bases and J by 0 bases, with 9 bases between the two germline ends. Looked up from germline, CDR1 is SNHLY and CDR2 is FYNNEI. CDR3: CASSDQALAKNIQYF. CDR3 sequence (DNA): TGTGCCAGCAGTGACCAGGCGCTAGCCAAAAACATTCAGTACTTC.

This clonotype was seen a handful of times. The chain has TRBV6-5 and TRBJ2-7, with D maybe TRBD2 (5 bases). The V end was cut by 6 bases, the J end by 7 bases, with 10 bases between. Germline CDR1 is MNHEY and CDR2 is SVGAGI. The CDR3 has 11 residues. The CDR3 sequence is CASSSGREQYF. The CDR3 DNA is TGTGCCAGCAGCTCGGGGAGAGAGCAGTACTTC.

This clonotype was counted only a few times. V is TRBV19 and J is TRBJ2-1, with TRBD2 identical over 11 bases. Germline assignment: CDR1 LNHDA and CDR2 SQIVND (reference sequence). The CDR3 is 16 residues long. V lost 5 bases and J lost 5; bases outside the gene matches: 8. The CDR3 is CASSPQLAGVDNEQFF. CDR3 sequence (DNA): TGTGCCAGTAGTCCCCAACTAGCGGGGGTCGACAATGAGCAGTTCTTC.

The gene calls are TRBV9 and TRBJ2-3, with 12 bases identical to TRBD2. Germline V gene data show CDR1 as SGDLS and CDR2 as YYNGEE. CDR3 length: 15 residues. V shed 0 bases, J shed 10 bases, and the junction held 6 bases outside the gene matches. CDR3 DNA: TGTGCCAGCAGCGTAGAGACTAGCGGGGGTTCGGCGCAGTATTTT. It specifies CASSVETSGGSAQYF. Supplemented by reference TRBV9 and TRBJ2-3, the full variable domain reads DSGVTQTPKHLITATGQRVTLRCSPRSGDLSVYWYQQSLDQGLQFLIQYYNGEERAKGNILERFSAQQFPDLHSELNLSSLELGDSALYFCASSVETSGGSAQYFGPGTRLTVL.

The sample holds a few counts of this clonotype. This sequence joins TRBV6-1 and TRBJ1-2, with D possibly matching TRBD1 (6 bases). CDR3 length: 14 amino acids. The germline V gene has CDR1 MNHNS and CDR2 SASEGT. V lost 6 bases and J 4 bases, leaving 15 bases between the germline ends. CDR3 residues: CASSSSDRPYGYTF. CDR3 nucleotides: TGTGCCAGCAGCAGTTCTGACAGGCCCTATGGCTACACCTTC.

The chain combines TRBV9 with TRBJ1-4; a weak D match, TRBD1 (6 bases). This CDR3 comprises 15 residues. CDR1 SGDLS and CDR2 YYNGEE come from the germline V gene. Trimming took off 4 bases at V and 8 bases at J, with 18 bases between the two ends. This CDR3 reads CASSNDAGDGEKLFF. The CDR3 bases are TGTGCCAGCAGCAATGACGCAGGGGATGGGGAAAAACTGTTTTTT.

Only a few counts were recorded for this clonotype. J is TRBJ2-5 and V is TRBV5-5; D is unresolved. There are 14 residues in the CDR3. Per the germline V gene, CDR1 is SGHKS and CDR2 is YYEKEE (reference sequence). Trimming removed 4 bases from V and 0 bases from J, with 10 bases in between. The CDR3 spells CASSLVEHQETQYF. CDR3 bases: TGTGCCAGCAGCCTCGTGGAGCACCAAGAGACCCAGTACTTC.

V is TRBV4-1 and J is TRBJ2-3, with 8 bases that match TRBD2. V shed 4 bases and J 1 base; nucleotides not matched to a gene: 7. This CDR3 region has 16 residues. Germline values: CDR1 MGHRA, CDR2 YSYEKL. CDR3 nucleotides: TGCGCCAGCAGCCCCCGGGGACTAGACGGCACAGATACGCAGTATTTT. Translated, it gives CASSPRGLDGTDTQYF.

In its sample, this clonotype was seen a few times. The J gene is TRBJ2-2, the V gene TRBV5-1, with D hard to call. Germline lookup yields CDR1 SGHRS and CDR2 YFSETQ. The CDR3 is 16 amino acids. Trimming took 1 base from V and 4 from J, leaving 14 bases between them. The CDR3 sequence is CASSLTPPLGTGELFF. DNA for the CDR3: TGCGCCAGCAGCTTGACCCCCCCATTAGGCACCGGGGAGCTGTTTTTT.

The rearrangement uses TRBV18 and TRBJ2-6; D uncertain. Looked up from germline, CDR1 is KGHSH and CDR2 is LQKENI. The CDR3 has 13 amino acids. V lost 4 bases and J lost 9, with 10 bases in between. This CDR3 is CASSQGRDNVLTF. The CDR3 DNA sequence: TGTGCCAGCTCACAGGGAAGGGACAACGTCCTGACTTTC.

V is TRBV4-1 and J is TRBJ1-4; the match to TRBD1 covers 7 bases. CDR3 length: 16 amino acids. CDR1 is MGHRA, CDR2 YSYEKL, per germline. The ends lost 0 bases at V and 8 bases at J; junction bases unmatched: 9. As DNA, the CDR3 is TGCGCCAGCAGCCAAGAAAGGGGGCAGGTTAGGGAAAAACTGTTTTTT. It specifies CASSQERGQVREKLFF.

Only a few counts were recorded for this clonotype. This sequence joins TRBV12-3 or TRBV12-4 and TRBJ1-6; possibly TRBD1 for D (5 bases). This CDR3 contains 14 residues. V lost 5 bases and J 9 bases, leaving 14 bases between the germline ends. The CDR3 sequence: CASSRSGGTSPLHF. CDR3 bases: TGTGCCAGCAGTCGGAGTGGGGGGACTTCACCCCTCCACTTT.

This clonotype was detected only a few times. The chain combines TRBV20-1 with TRBJ1-5; D is undetermined. The germline V gene encodes CDR1 DFQATT and CDR2 SNEGSKA (reference sequence). The CDR3 runs to 14 residues. The V gene lost 3 bases and the J gene lost 4 bases, with 13 bases spanning the gap. Written as DNA, the CDR3 is TGCAGTGCTAGTATCTGGGCGGGAAATCAGCCCCAGCATTTT. Translation gives CSASIWAGNQPQHF.

This rearrangement joins TRBV20-1 to TRBJ2-7, with D perhaps matching TRBD2 (6 bases). Germline-derived CDR1 and CDR2 are DFQATT and SNEGSKA (reference sequence). This CDR3 region has 14 residues. The V gene lost 5 bases and the J gene lost 0 bases, with 14 bases spanning the gap. This CDR3 reads CSAAAPGGSYEQYF. The CDR3, as DNA: TGCAGTGCTGCTGCACCCGGGGGCTCCTACGAGCAGTACTTC.